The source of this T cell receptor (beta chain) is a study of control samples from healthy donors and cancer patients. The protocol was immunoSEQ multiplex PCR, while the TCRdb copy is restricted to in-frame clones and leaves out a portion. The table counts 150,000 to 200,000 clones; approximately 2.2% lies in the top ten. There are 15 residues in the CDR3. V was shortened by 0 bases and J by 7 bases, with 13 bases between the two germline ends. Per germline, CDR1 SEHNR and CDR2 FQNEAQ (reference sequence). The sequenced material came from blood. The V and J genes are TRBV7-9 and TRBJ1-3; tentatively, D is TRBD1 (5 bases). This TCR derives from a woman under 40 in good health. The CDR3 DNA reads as TGTGCCAGCAGCTTAGCCGGGGGACCCCAGAACACCATATATTTT. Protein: CASSLAGGPQNTIYF.